One and the same sample provided the 14 T cell receptor beta chains below, sequenced in a study of Graves' ophthalmopathy and Graves' hyperthyroidism. As the template, RNA transcripts were used to amplify TCR beta CDR3 regions. Second-round multiplex PCR came after first-round RT-PCR with HTBI primers. Each CDR3 protein gets one entry after TCRdb re-called the multiplex PCR reads with MiXCR. Of roughly 480,000 distinct CDR3 sequences in the sample, roughly an eighth were seen once. Sequencing was carried out using blood. All receptors derive from a woman aged 25 to 39 with Graves' ophthalmopathy.

In this sample, this clonotype turned up a few times. One base away lies a much larger clone, so this may be a sequencing read error. This chain connects TRBV12-3 or TRBV12-4 to TRBJ1-1, with D unclear. This CDR3 has 16 residues. DNA of the CDR3: TGTGCCAGCAGTACTTCCGGGCAAGCCTTAAACACTGAAGCTTGCTTT. Encoded protein: CASSTSGQALNTEACF.

This clonotype showed up many times. V is TRBV2 and J is TRBJ2-5, with TRBD2 matching over 7 bases. From germline, CDR1 is SNHLY and CDR2 FYNNEI. The CDR3 spans 14 residues. Trimming cost V 3 bases and J 2 bases; bases outside gene matches: 3. The CDR3, as DNA: TGTGCCAGCAGTGAGTGGGGGGGGCAAGAGACCCAGTACTTC. Translating gives CASSEWGGQETQYF. The full variable domain, with the rest looked up from reference TRBV2 and TRBJ2-5, is EPEVTQTPSHQVTQMGQEVILRCVPISNHLYFYWYRQILGQKVEFLVSFYNNEISEKSEIFDDQFSVERPDGSNFTLKIRSTKLEDSAMYFCASSEWGGQETQYFGPGTRLLVL.

This clonotype was seen at least ten times. The chain combines TRBV6-5 with TRBJ1-2; 7 bases fit TRBD1. Trimming took 6 bases from V and 1 from J; bases not matched to a gene: 8. The CDR3 extends over 15 amino acids. Germline V gives CDR1 MNHEY, CDR2 SVGAGI. The chain's CDR3 is CASRPIDRVNYGYTF. In DNA form, the CDR3 reads TGTGCCAGCAGACCGATTGACAGGGTTAACTATGGCTACACCTTC.

The V and J genes are TRBV5-1 and TRBJ1-3, with D possibly TRBD1 on 6 matching bases. This CDR3 region has 16 residues. Trimming removed 7 bases at V and 0 bases at J, with 17 bases between. The germline V gene encodes CDR1 SGHRS and CDR2 YFSETQ. Here the CDR3 reads CASSGGGTTSGNTIYF. As DNA, the CDR3 is TGCGCCAGCTCGGGAGGGGGGACAACCTCTGGAAACACCATATATTTT.

Concerning this clonotype: A much larger clone is a single base away; this may be a read error. CDR3 sequence reads: CASSRETGSMSNYGYTF. CDR3 DNA sequence: TGTGCCAGCAGCCGAGAGACAGGGTCAATGTCCAACTATGGCTACACCTTC. The chain has TRBV28 and TRBJ1-2; 7 bases map to TRBD1. Germline CDR1 MDHEN, CDR2 SYDVKM. This CDR3 is built from 17 residues. The ends lost 6 bases at V and 2 bases at J; junction bases unmatched: 15.

On this clonotype itself: Relative to the germline gene, one junction end is altered; a read error may explain this. The rearrangement uses TRBV14 and TRBJ2-2; 7 nucleotides line up with TRBD1. Germline CDR1 is SGHDN and CDR2 is FVKESK. The CDR3 runs to 14 residues. CDR3 sequence (DNA): TGTGCCAACAGCCAAACAGGGGACACCGGGGAGCTGTTTTTT. It translates to CANSQTGDTGELFF.

This clonotype was recorded at least ten times. The chain recombines TRBV11-2 with TRBJ2-7; 9 bases are shared with TRBD2. Trimming removed 2 bases from V and 3 bases from J; junction bases left unmatched: 8. Germline-derived CDR1 and CDR2 are SGHAT and FQNNGV. CDR3 size: 16 residues. The CDR3 reads CASSLKFAGGSYEQYF. The CDR3 DNA reads TGTGCCAGCAGCTTAAAATTCGCGGGGGGGAGCTACGAGCAGTACTTC. Full variable domain (rest looked up from reference TRBV11-2 and TRBJ2-7): EAGVAQSPRYKIIEKRQSVAFWCNPISGHATLYWYQQILGQGPKLLIQFQNNGVVDDSQLPKDRFSAERLKGVDSTLKIQPAKLEDSAVYLCASSLKFAGGSYEQYFGPGTRLTVT.

This clonotype was counted ten times or more. This chain joins TRBV30 and TRBJ1-1; 9 nucleotides agree with TRBD1. Germline-derived CDR1 and CDR2 are GTSNPN and SVGIG (reference sequence). V was clipped by 0 bases and J by 5 bases; unmatched bases: 7. This CDR3 comprises 15 residues. DNA of the CDR3: TGTGCCTGGAGTGTCAACAGGGGGCGTTGGACTGAAGCTTTCTTT. Translated: CAWSVNRGRWTEAFF.

This chain joins TRBV11-2 and TRBJ2-2; D is unresolved. V was pared by 1 base and J by 4 bases, with 16 bases between. The CDR3 loop spans 17 amino acids. Germline CDR1 reads SGHAT; CDR2 reads FQNNGV. Here the CDR3 DNA reads TGTGCCAGCAGCTTAGTGGGTGCGACGCTGCGCACCGGGGAGCTGTTTTTT. Amino acids: CASSLVGATLRTGELFF.

This clonotype was counted ten times or more. This sequence joins TRBV28 and TRBJ1-1; D remains ambiguous. V was pared by 6 bases and J by 4 bases, with 15 bases between. The CDR3 extends over 14 amino acids. Per germline, CDR1 MDHEN and CDR2 SYDVKM. CDR3 DNA sequence: TGTGCCAGCAGATCCCCCGGAGACCTCACTGAAGCTTTCTTT. Translating gives CASRSPGDLTEAFF.

Many counts were recorded for this clonotype. The rearrangement joins TRBV6-5 to TRBJ2-7, with D hard to call. This CDR3 has 14 residues. CDR1 is MNHEY, CDR2 SVGAGI, per germline. Trimming took 2 bases from V and 2 from J, leaving 10 bases between them. The CDR3 DNA sequence: TGTGCCAGCAGTTACCCCGCGGCAACCTACGAGCAGTACTTC. Its protein product is CASSYPAATYEQYF.

Many counts were recorded for this clonotype. The chain links TRBV6-5 to TRBJ1-1; 8 nucleotides align to TRBD1. The CDR3 consists of 14 residues. Per germline, CDR1 MNHEY and CDR2 SVGAGI. V lost 4 bases and J lost 10; bases outside the gene matches: 11. CDR3 amino acids: CASSFDRGRVSAFF. The CDR3 nucleotides are TGTGCCAGCAGTTTCGACAGGGGCCGGGTGTCAGCTTTCTTT.

This clonotype was recorded at least ten times. The V call is TRBV28, the J call TRBJ2-5, with a tentative D call TRBD1 (5 bases). The CDR3 consists of 15 residues. Germline CDR1 and CDR2: MDHEN and SYDVKM. Trimming removed 2 bases at V and 13 bases at J, with 23 bases between. The CDR3 is CASSLELVLPGRRYF. The CDR3 DNA sequence: TGTGCCAGCAGTTTAGAGTTGGTTTTGCCAGGGCGTCGGTACTTC.

This clonotype was detected ten times or more. V gene TRBV27 combines with J gene TRBJ1-1, with 7 bases identical to TRBD1. V lost 11 bases to trimming and J lost 5 bases; unmatched junction nucleotides: 11. CDR1 MNHEY and CDR2 SMNVEV come from the germline V gene (reference sequence). The CDR3 is made up of 13 amino acids. CDR3 sequence (DNA): TGTGCCGCGTCACAGGGGTGGGGAACTGAAGCTTTCTTT. Its translation is CAASQGWGTEAFF.